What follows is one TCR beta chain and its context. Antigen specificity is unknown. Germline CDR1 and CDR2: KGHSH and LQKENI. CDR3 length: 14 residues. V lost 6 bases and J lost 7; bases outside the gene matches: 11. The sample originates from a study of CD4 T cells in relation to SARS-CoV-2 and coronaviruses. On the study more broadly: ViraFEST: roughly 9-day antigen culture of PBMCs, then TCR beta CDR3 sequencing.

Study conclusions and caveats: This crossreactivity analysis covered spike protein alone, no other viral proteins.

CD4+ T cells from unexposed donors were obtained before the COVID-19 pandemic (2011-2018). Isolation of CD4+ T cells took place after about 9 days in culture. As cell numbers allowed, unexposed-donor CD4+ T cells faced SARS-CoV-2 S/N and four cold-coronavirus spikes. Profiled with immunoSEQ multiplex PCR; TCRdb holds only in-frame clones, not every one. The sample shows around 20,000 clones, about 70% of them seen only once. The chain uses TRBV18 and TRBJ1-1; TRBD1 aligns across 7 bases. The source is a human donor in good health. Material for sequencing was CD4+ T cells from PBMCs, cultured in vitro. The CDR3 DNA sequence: TGTGCCAGCTCGGTGGGACAGCCGAACGGTGAAGCTTTCTTT. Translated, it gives CASSVGQPNGEAFF.